The 15 T cell receptor beta chains below were found in one sample sequenced in a study of T cell changes during pregnancy in multiple sclerosis. Measured with immunoSEQ multiplex PCR; TCRdb has only the in-frame clones, and not every one. The repertoire holds about 75,000 clones, with 89% as singletons. The sample in question was peripheral blood, obtained in the first trimester of pregnancy. The source of these receptors is a female donor in good health, enrolled as a control in a pregnancy study.

This clone was counted a few times. The genes are TRBV6-5 and TRBJ1-1; D is unclear. The CDR3 covers 13 residues. Germline assignment: CDR1 MNHEY and CDR2 SVGAGI. Deletions cut 6 bases from V and 0 bases from J, with 8 bases between. CDR3 protein: CASSFAVNTEAFF. The CDR3 nucleotides are TGTGCCAGCAGCTTCGCGGTGAACACTGAAGCTTTCTTT.

The V gene is TRBV7-9, the J gene TRBJ2-3; D gene ambiguous. Trimming took 3 bases from V and 3 from J, leaving 13 bases between them. This CDR3 is built from 15 residues. CDR1 is SEHNR and CDR2 is FQNEAQ in the germline V gene (reference sequence). CDR3 sequence: CASSFPASSTDTQYF. DNA of the CDR3: TGTGCCAGCAGCTTTCCAGCGAGCTCAACAGATACGCAGTATTTT.

This clone was found once. The chain couples TRBV20-1 to TRBJ2-7; D is perhaps TRBD2 (5 bases). This CDR3 spans 11 amino acids. Germline loops: CDR1 DFQATT, CDR2 SNEGSKA (reference sequence). Trimming pared 3 bases from V and 9 bases from J, leaving 12 bases between. The CDR3 nucleotides are TGCAGTGCTAGGAACGGACTTGTGCAGTACTTC. Amino acid sequence: CSARNGLVQYF.

In nucleotides, the CDR3 is TGTGCCAGCAGTTATCAGGGGGCTAGCAATCAGCCCCAGCATTTT. Protein: CASSYQGASNQPQHF. This sequence joins TRBV6-6 and TRBJ1-5; 8 bases map to TRBD1. Germline loops: CDR1 MNHNY, CDR2 SVGAGI (reference sequence). The V gene end was trimmed by 3 bases and the J gene end by 0 bases; junction bases not matched to a gene: 1. The CDR3 is 15 amino acids.

The gene calls are TRBV6-5 and TRBJ2-7, with a tentative D call TRBD1 (6 bases). V shed 6 bases and J shed 2 bases, with 14 bases lying between them. CDR3 size: 14 residues. The germline CDR1 and CDR2 sequences are MNHEY and SVGAGI. The CDR3 here is CASSVQGNPYEQYF. The CDR3 DNA reads TGTGCCAGCAGCGTACAGGGAAATCCCTACGAGCAGTACTTC.

The rearrangement joins TRBV29-1 to TRBJ2-7; TRBD2 matches at 13 bases. Germline CDR1 is SQVTM and CDR2 is ANQGSEA. This CDR3 is built from 13 residues. Germline trimming cut 7 bases from V and 2 bases from J; bases unmatched to any gene: 2. The CDR3 loop reads CSAGTSGTYEQYF. The CDR3 bases are TGCAGCGCCGGGACTAGCGGGACCTACGAGCAGTACTTC.

The chain recombines TRBV14 with TRBJ1-3; tentative D call: TRBD1 (6 bases). V lost 3 bases, J lost 8 bases, and 20 bases lay in between. Germline-derived CDR1 and CDR2 are SGHDN and FVKESK. The CDR3 spans 16 residues. The CDR3 DNA reads TGTGCCAGCAGCCAGCCAGGGGTTTGGCTTTTTGACACCATATATTTT. Protein sequence: CASSQPGVWLFDTIYF.

V is TRBV27 and J is TRBJ1-1; TRBD1 is a possible D gene (6 bases). Trimming took 0 bases from V and 4 from J, leaving 15 bases between them. CDR3 length: 16 residues. The germline gives CDR1 MNHEY, CDR2 SMNVEV (reference sequence). Here the CDR3 reads CASSLSKGGDVTEAFF. CDR3 nucleotides: TGTGCCAGCAGTTTATCCAAGGGGGGGGACGTCACTGAAGCTTTCTTT.

The chain links TRBV2 to TRBJ1-4; 9 bases are a match to TRBD1. The CDR3 runs 15 residues. V shed 6 bases and J 3 bases; nucleotides not matched to a gene: 5. CDR1 SNHLY and CDR2 FYNNEI come from the germline V gene. The CDR3 reads CASSPGTGSNEKLFF. The CDR3 nucleotides read TGTGCCAGCAGCCCCGGGACAGGGTCTAATGAAAAACTGTTTTTT.

This clone appeared a few times. This chain joins TRBV7-9 and TRBJ2-1; the D is unclear. This CDR3 has 14 residues. Trimming left V 2 bases short and J 4 bases short, with 9 bases between. Per the germline V gene, CDR1 is SEHNR and CDR2 is FQNEAQ (reference sequence). This CDR3 reads CASSLTAQYNEQFF. DNA of the CDR3: TGTGCCAGCAGCTTAACAGCACAGTACAATGAGCAGTTCTTC.

V gene TRBV7-9 combines with J gene TRBJ1-1, with TRBD1 identical over 7 bases. The CDR3 has 13 residues. Trimming took 5 bases from V and 4 from J; bases not matched to a gene: 4. The germline V gene has CDR1 SEHNR and CDR2 FQNEAQ (reference sequence). The CDR3 spells CASSRGTATEAFF. The CDR3 nucleotides are TGTGCCAGCAGCCGAGGGACAGCCACTGAAGCTTTCTTT.

This chain joins TRBV30 and TRBJ2-1; a weak D match, TRBD2 (6 bases). CDR3 length equals 16 residues. Germline CDR1 GTSNPN, CDR2 SVGIG (reference sequence). V was trimmed by 4 bases and J by 2 bases, leaving 18 bases between them. CDR3 loop: CAWTARRGPPYNEQFF. CDR3 DNA: TGTGCCTGGACCGCCCGGCGGGGACCCCCCTACAATGAGCAGTTCTTC.

The chain uses TRBV7-8 and TRBJ2-7; 12 bases are shared with TRBD2. Germline V gene lookup returns CDR1 SGHVS and CDR2 FQNEAQ. CDR3 length: 17 residues. J lost 6 bases, V lost 5 bases, and 14 bases had no gene match. The chain's CDR3 is CASSQDTSGRPRIEQYF. The CDR3 DNA is TGTGCCAGCAGCCAGGATACTAGCGGGAGGCCCCGAATCGAGCAGTACTTC.

The chain is built from TRBV20-1 and TRBJ1-1, with D unclear. The CDR3 sequence is 11 residues long. Germline-derived CDR1 and CDR2 are DFQATT and SNEGSKA (reference sequence). The germline V and J ends were trimmed by 7 bases and 5 bases, with 11 bases remaining between them. CDR3 nucleotides: TGCAGTGGAACAGTGATTACTGAAGCTTTCTTT. It translates to CSGTVITEAFF.

The CDR3 reads CASRQRDNTDTQYF. The CDR3 DNA is TGTGCCAGCAGACAACGGGACAACACAGATACGCAGTATTTT. The chain is built from TRBV2 and TRBJ2-3, with TRBD1 as a possible D gene (6 bases). The ends were cut back, 6 bases at V and 2 bases at J, with 12 bases in the middle. Germline assignment: CDR1 SNHLY and CDR2 FYNNEI. This CDR3 contains 14 residues.